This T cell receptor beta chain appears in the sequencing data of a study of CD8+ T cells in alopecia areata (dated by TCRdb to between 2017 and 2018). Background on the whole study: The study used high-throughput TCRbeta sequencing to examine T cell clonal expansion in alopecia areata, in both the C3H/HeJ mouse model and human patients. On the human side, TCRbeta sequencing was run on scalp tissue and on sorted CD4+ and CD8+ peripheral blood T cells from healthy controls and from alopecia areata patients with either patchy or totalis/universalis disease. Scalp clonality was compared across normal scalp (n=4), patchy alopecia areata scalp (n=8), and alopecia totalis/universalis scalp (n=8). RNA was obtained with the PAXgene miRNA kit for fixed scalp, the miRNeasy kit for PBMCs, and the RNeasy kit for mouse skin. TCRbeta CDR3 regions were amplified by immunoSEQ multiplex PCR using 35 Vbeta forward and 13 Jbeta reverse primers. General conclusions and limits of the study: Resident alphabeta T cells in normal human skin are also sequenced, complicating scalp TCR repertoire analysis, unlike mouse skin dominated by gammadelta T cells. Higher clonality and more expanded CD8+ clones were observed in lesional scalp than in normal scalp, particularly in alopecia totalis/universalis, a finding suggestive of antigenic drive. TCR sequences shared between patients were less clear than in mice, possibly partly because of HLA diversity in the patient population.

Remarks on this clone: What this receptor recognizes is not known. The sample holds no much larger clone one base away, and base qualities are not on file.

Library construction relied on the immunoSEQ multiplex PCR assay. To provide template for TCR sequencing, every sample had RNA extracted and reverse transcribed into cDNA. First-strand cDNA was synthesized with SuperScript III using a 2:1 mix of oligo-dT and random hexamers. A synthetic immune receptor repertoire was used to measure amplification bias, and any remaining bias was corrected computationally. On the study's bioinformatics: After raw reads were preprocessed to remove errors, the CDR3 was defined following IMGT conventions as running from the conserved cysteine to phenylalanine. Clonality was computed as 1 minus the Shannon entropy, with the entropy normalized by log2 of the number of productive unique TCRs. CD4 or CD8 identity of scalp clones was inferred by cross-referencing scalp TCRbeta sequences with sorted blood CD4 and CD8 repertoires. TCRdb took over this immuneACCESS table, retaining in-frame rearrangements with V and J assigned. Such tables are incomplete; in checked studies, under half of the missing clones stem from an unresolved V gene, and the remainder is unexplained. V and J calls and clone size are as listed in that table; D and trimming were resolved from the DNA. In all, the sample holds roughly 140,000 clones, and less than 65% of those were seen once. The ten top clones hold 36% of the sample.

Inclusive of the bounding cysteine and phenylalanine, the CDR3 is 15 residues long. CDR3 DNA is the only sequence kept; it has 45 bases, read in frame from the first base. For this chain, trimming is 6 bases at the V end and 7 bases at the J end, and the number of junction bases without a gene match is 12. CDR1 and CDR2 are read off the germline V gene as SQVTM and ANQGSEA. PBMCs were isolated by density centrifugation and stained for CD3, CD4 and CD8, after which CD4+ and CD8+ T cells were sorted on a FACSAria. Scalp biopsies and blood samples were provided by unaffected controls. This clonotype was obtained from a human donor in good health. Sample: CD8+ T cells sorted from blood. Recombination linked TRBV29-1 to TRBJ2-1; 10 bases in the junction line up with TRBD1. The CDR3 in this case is CSVNGNQGQGNEQFF. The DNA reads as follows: TGCAGCGTGAACGGGAACCAGGGACAGGGGAATGAGCAGTTCTTC.